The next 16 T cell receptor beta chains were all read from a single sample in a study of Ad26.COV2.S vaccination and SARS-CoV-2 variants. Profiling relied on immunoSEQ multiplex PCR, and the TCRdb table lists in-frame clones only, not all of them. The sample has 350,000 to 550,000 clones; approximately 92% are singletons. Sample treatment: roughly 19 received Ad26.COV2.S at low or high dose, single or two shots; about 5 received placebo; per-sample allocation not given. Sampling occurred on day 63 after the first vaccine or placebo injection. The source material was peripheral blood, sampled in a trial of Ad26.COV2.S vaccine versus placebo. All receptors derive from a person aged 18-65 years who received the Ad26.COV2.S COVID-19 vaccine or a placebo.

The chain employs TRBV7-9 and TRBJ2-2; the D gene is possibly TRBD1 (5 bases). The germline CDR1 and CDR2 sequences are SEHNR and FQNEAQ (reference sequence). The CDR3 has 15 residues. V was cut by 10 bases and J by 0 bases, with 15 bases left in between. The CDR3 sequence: CANPQGPTNTGELFF. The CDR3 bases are TGTGCCAACCCCCAGGGTCCGACGAACACCGGGGAGCTGTTTTTT.

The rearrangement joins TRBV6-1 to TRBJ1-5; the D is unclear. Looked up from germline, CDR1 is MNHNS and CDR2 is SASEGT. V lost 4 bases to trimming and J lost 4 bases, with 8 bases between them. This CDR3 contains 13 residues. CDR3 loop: CASSGTENQPQHF. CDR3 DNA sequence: TGTGCCAGCAGTGGGACGGAAAATCAGCCCCAGCATTTT.

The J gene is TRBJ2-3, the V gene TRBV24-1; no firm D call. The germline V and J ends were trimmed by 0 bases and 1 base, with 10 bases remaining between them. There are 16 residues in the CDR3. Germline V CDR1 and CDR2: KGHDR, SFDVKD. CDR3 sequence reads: CATSDLRQDGTDTQYF. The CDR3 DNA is TGTGCCACCAGTGATTTGCGGCAGGACGGCACAGATACGCAGTATTTT.

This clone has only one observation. This CDR3 reads CASSFNRVRETQYF. CDR3 bases: TGTGCCAGCAGCTTTAACAGGGTTCGAGAGACCCAGTACTTC. The chain is built from TRBV5-6 and TRBJ2-5; perhaps TRBD1 as D (6 bases). Trimming left V 2 bases short and J 4 bases short, with 12 bases between. The CDR3 totals 14 residues. Germline lookup yields CDR1 SGHDT and CDR2 YYEEEE.

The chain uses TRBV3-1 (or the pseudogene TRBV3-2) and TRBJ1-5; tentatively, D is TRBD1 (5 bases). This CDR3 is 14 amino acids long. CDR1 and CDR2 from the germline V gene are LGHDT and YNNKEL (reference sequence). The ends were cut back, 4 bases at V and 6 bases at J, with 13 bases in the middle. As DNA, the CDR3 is TGTGCCAGCAGCCCCCCGGGGGATTTTCAGCCCCAGCATTTT. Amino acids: CASSPPGDFQPQHF.

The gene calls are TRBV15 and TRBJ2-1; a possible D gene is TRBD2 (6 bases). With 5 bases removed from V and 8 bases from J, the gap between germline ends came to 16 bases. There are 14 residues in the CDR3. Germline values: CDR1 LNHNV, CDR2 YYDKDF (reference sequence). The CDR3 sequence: CATSARLVFDEQFF. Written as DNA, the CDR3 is TGTGCCACCAGCGCCAGACTAGTGTTCGATGAGCAGTTCTTC.

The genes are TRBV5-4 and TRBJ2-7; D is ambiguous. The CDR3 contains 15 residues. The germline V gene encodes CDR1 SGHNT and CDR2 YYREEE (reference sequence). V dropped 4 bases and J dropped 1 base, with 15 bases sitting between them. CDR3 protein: CASSHVSSASYEQYF. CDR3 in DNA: TGTGCCAGCAGCCACGTCTCCTCTGCATCCTACGAGCAGTACTTC.

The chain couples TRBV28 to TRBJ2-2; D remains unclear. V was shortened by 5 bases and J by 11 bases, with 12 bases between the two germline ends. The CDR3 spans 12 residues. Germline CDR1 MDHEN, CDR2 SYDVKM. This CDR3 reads CASSVHQRELFF. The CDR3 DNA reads TGTGCCAGCAGTGTGCACCAGAGAGAGCTGTTTTTT.

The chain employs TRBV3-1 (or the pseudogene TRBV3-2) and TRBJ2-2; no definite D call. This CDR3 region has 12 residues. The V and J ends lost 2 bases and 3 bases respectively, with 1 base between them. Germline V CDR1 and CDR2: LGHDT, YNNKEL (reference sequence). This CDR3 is CASSQYTGELFF. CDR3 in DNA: TGTGCCAGCAGCCAATACACCGGGGAGCTGTTTTTT.

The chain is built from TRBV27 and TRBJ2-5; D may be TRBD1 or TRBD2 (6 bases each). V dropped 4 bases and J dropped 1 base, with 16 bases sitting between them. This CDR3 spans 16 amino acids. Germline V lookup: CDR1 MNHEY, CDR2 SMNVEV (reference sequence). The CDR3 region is CASSWGAGALQETQYF. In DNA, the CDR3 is TGTGCCAGCAGTTGGGGGGCAGGGGCTCTCCAAGAGACCCAGTACTTC.

This CDR3 is CASSQHGPQETQYF. In nucleotides, the CDR3 is TGTGCCAGCAGCCAACATGGACCTCAAGAGACCCAGTACTTC. This chain joins TRBV3-1 (or the pseudogene TRBV3-2) and TRBJ2-5, with D uncertain. The germline V gene encodes CDR1 LGHDT and CDR2 YNNKEL (reference sequence). V lost 2 bases and J lost 2, with 9 bases in between. CDR3 length: 14 residues.

This chain's CDR3 is CASIPEVENTGELFF. CDR3 in DNA: TGTGCCAGCATCCCAGAGGTAGAGAACACCGGGGAGCTGTTTTTT. The chain carries TRBV25-1 and TRBJ2-2; D is undetermined. The germline V gene has CDR1 MGHDK and CDR2 SYGVNS. V gave up 7 bases and J gave up 1 base, with 13 bases separating them. The CDR3 extends over 15 amino acids. Based on the CDR3 plus reference TRBV25-1 and TRBJ2-2, the full variable domain is EADIYQTPRYLVIGTGKKITLECSQTMGHDKMYWYQQDPGMELHLIHYSYGVNSTEKGDLSSESTVSRIRTEHFPLTLESARPSHTSQYLCASIPEVENTGELFFGEGSRLTVL.

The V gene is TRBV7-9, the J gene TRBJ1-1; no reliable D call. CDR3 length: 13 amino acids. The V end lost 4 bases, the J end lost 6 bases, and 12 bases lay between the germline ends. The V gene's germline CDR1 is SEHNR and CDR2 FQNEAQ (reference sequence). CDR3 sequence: CASSWVGESEAFF. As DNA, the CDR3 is TGTGCCAGCAGCTGGGTTGGGGAATCTGAAGCTTTCTTT.

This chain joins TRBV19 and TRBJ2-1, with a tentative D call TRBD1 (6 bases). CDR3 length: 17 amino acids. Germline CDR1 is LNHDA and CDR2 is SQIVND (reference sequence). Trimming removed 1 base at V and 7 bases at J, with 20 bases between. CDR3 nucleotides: TGTGCCAGTAGTATAGCCCTCAGGGGTTTCGGGGAGAATGAGCAGTTCTTC. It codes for CASSIALRGFGENEQFF.

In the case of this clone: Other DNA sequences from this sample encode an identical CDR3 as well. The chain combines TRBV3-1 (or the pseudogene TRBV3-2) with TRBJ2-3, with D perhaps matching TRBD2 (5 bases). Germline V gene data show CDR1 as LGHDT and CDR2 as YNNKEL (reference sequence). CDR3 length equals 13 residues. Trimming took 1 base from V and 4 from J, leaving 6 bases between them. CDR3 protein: CASSQVGADTQYF. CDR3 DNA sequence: TGTGCCAGCAGCCAAGTCGGGGCAGATACGCAGTATTTT.

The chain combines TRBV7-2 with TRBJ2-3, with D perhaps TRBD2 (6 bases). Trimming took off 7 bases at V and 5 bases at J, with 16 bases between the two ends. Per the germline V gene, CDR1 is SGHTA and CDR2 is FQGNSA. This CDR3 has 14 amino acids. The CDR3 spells CASTLLAGLDTQYF. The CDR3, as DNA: TGTGCCAGCACCCTCCTGGCGGGGTTAGATACGCAGTATTTT.